The text below deals with one T cell receptor beta chain. Its antigen remains unknown. This entry comes from a study of siplizumab effects on memory and regulatory T cells. CDR1 is MNHEY, CDR2 SVGAGI, per germline. The V gene lost 5 bases and the J gene lost 3 bases, with 17 bases spanning the gap. The CDR3 covers 15 residues. General study points: Roughly 75-95% of proliferating CD4+ or CD8+ clones lacked an assignable naive or memory phenotype.

Assayed TCR templates numbered about 10^5 for each sample. Only in-frame clones appear in the TCRdb table, and some are missing; sequencing was by immunoSEQ multiplex PCR. The table records over 85,000 clones, roughly 92% of them present only once. This sequence originates from a human donor in good health. Source material: CD4+ T cells sorted from blood. The chain uses TRBV6-5 and TRBJ2-7; D perhaps matches TRBD2 (6 bases). In nucleotides, the CDR3 is TGTGCCAGCAGTCCCCACCGGGACTTCAGCTACGAGCAGTACTTC. This gives the protein CASSPHRDFSYEQYF.